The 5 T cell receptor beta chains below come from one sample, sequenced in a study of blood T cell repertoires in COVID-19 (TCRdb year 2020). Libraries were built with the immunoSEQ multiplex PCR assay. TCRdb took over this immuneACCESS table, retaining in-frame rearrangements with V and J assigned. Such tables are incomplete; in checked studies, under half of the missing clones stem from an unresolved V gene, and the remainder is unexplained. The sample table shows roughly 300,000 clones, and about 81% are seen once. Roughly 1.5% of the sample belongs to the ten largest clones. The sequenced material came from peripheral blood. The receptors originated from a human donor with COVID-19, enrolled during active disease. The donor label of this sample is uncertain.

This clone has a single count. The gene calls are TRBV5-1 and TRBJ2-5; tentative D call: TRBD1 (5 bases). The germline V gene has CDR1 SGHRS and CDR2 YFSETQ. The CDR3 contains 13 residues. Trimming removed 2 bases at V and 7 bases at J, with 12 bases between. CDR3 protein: CASSFDSEGTQYF. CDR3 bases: TGCGCCAGCAGCTTCGACAGTGAAGGGACCCAGTACTTC. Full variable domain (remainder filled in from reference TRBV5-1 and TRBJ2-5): KAGVTQTPRYLIKTRGQQVTLSCSPISGHRSVSWYQQTPGQGLQFLFEYFSETQRNKGNFPGRFSGRQFSNSRSEMNVSTLELGDSALYLCASSFDSEGTQYFGPGTRLLVL.

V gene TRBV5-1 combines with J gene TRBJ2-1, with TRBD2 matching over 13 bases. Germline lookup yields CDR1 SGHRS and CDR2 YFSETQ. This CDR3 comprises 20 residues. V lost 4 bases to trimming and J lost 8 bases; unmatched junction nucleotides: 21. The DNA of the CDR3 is TGCGCCAGCAGCCCTGAAGGGTCAGGGGGACTAGCGGGGTCTATGGATGAGCAGTTCTTC. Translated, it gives CASSPEGSGGLAGSMDEQFF.

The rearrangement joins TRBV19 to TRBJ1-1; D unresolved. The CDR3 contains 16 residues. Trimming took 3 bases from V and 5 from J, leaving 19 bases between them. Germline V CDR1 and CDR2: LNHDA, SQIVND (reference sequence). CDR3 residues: CASSMFLRVSNTEAFF. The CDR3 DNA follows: TGTGCCAGTAGTATGTTCCTCCGGGTATCCAATACTGAAGCTTTCTTT.

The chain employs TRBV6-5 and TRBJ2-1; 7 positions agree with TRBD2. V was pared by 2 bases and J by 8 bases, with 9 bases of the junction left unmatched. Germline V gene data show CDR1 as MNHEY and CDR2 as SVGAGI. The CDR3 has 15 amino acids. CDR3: CASSYGLAVGDEQFF. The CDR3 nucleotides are TGTGCCAGCAGTTACGGCCTAGCGGTAGGGGATGAGCAGTTCTTC.

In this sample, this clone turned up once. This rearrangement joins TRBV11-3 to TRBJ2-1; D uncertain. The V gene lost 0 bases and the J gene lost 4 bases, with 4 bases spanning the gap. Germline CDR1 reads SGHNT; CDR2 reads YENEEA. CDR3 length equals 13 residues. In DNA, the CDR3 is TGTGCCAGCAGCTTAGAACGGTACAATGAGCAGTTCTTC. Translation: CASSLERYNEQFF.